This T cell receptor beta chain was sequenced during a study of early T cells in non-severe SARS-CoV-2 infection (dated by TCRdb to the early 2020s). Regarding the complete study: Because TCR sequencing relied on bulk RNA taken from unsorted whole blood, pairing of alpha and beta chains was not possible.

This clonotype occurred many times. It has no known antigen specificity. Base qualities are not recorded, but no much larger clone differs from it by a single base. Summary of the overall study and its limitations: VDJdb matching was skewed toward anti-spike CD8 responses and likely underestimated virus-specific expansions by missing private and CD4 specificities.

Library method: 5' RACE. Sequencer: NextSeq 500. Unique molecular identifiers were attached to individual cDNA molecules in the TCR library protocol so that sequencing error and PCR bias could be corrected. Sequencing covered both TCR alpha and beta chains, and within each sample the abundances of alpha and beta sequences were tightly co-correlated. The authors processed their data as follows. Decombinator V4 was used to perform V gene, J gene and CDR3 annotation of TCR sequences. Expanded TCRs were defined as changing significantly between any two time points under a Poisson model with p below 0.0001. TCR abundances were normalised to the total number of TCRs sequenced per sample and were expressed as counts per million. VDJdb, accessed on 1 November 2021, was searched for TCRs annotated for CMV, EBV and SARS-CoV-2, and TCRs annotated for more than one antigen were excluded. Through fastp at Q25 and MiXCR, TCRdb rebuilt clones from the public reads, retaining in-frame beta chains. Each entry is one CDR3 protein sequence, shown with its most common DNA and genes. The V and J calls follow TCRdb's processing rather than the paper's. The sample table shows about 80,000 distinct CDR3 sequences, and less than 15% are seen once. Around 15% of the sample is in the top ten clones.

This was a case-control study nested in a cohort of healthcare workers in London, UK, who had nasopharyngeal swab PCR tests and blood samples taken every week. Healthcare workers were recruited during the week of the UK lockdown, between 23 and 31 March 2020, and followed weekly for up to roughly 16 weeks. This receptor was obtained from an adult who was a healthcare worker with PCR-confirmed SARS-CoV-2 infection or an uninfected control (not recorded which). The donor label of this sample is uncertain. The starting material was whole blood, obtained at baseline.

The CDR3 reads as follows: CASSPLAGINEQFF. The sequence in DNA is TGTGCCAGCAGCCCGCTAGCGGGGATCAATGAGCAGTTCTTC. The sequence links TRBV7-9 to TRBJ2-1; TRBD2 agrees with 9 junctional bases. Reading the germline V gene (reference sequence) gives CDR1 SEHNR and CDR2 FQNEAQ. Trimming takes 5 bases off V and 6 bases off J; junction bases not matched to a gene: 5. Including the terminal cysteine and phenylalanine, the CDR3 comprises 14 residues. The DNA shown is the 42-base CDR3, in frame from base 1.